These T cell receptor beta chains were read from a single sample in a study of blood T cell repertoires in COVID-19. TCRdb's table, derived via immunoSEQ multiplex PCR, lists solely in-frame clones and lacks some. The sample holds roughly 70,000 clones, nearly 90% seen once. The sequenced sample was peripheral blood. The receptors derive from a man aged 55 to 70 with acute or convalescent COVID-19. The CDR3 runs from the conserved cysteine through the conserved F or W. The D gene is left open where the match is weak. Not all rows give a size; the values are once, few, many and, for expanded clones, a class.

DNA	CDR3	D	V	J	size
TGCAGCGTTGTGGGACAGGAACATCAGCGCACAGATACGCAGTATTTT	CSVVGQEHQRTDTQYF	TRBD1	TRBV29-1	TRBJ2-3	NA
TGTGCCAGCAGTGAAGCGGGAGCCTATAATTCACCCCTCCACTTT	CASSEAGAYNSPLHF	NA	TRBV6-1	TRBJ1-6	NA
TGTGCCAGCAGTTACTTAGGGGGAACTCCTAACTATGGCTACACCTTC	CASSYLGGTPNYGYTF	NA	TRBV6-5	TRBJ1-2	NA
TGCGCCAGCAGCTTGGGCCAGGTGCACGAGCAGTACTTC	CASSLGQVHEQYF	NA	TRBV5-1	TRBJ2-7	NA
TGTGCCAGCAGCACAGCGGGACAGGGTCCCCACGAGCAGTACTTC	CASSTAGQGPHEQYF	TRBD1	TRBV9	TRBJ2-7	NA
TGTGCCAGCAGCCTGCGATCACAGGGAGACAGCGAGCAGTACTTC	CASSLRSQGDSEQYF	NA	TRBV14	TRBJ2-7	NA
TGTGCCAGCAGCTTGGCCTACGATATGGGGCCAAGGAACAGTTCACCCCTCCACTTT	CASSLAYDMGPRNSSPLHF	NA	TRBV5-4	TRBJ1-6	NA
TGTGCCAGTAGTATAGATCAGGATCAGCCCCAGCATTTT	CASSIDQDQPQHF	NA	TRBV19	TRBJ1-5	NA
TGTGCCAGCAGCTCCGGGAGCATCGGAGAACGAGATACGCAGTATTTT	CASSSGSIGERDTQYF	NA	TRBV11-3	TRBJ2-3	NA
TGTGCCAGCAGGTACCCTCCTGGCAGGGTCCTGAACACTGAAGCTTTCTTT	CASRYPPGRVLNTEAFF	NA	TRBV2	TRBJ1-1	NA
TGTGCCAGCAGGAACAGGGGAGAGGGCACAGATACGCAGTATTTT	CASRNRGEGTDTQYF	TRBD1	TRBV6-5	TRBJ2-3	NA
TGTGCCAGCTCACCTCAGGGACAGGGGGCCTACGAGCAGTACTTC	CASSPQGQGAYEQYF	TRBD1	TRBV18	TRBJ2-7	once
TGCGCCAGCAGCTTGACAGGGAGCTCCTATAATTCACCCCTCCACTTT	CASSLTGSSYNSPLHF	NA	TRBV5-1	TRBJ1-6	NA
TGTGCCAGCAGGAGGGATTTTTTGGATACGCAGTATTTT	CASRRDFLDTQYF	NA	TRBV2	TRBJ2-3	NA
TGTGCCAGCAGTGAAACTAGCGGGGCCTTGACGCAGTATTTT	CASSETSGALTQYF	TRBD2	TRBV6-4	TRBJ2-3	NA
TGTGCCATCAGTGAGGTAGTAAATTCACCCCTCCACTTT	CAISEVVNSPLHF	NA	TRBV10-3	TRBJ1-6	NA
TGTGCCACCAGTGATAATCAGGGAGGTTCCACAGGCTACACCTTC	CATSDNQGGSTGYTF	NA	TRBV24-1	TRBJ1-2	NA
TGCGCCAGCAGCGTTAAGCCCGGGGACACCCTTGGGAACATTCAGTACTTC	CASSVKPGDTLGNIQYF	NA	TRBV5-1	TRBJ2-4	NA
TGTGCCAGCAGCCCCTTAGCGGGGGCCACCACCGGGGAGCTGTTTTTT	CASSPLAGATTGELFF	TRBD2	TRBV9	TRBJ2-2	NA
TGCAGTGCTCGGAGGGCAGATACGCAGTATTTT	CSARRADTQYF	NA	TRBV20-1	TRBJ2-3	NA
TGTGCCAGCAGTTTTAGTACAGGGGGGATTGGAAACACCATATATTTT	CASSFSTGGIGNTIYF	TRBD1	TRBV7-9	TRBJ1-3	NA
TGCGCCAGAGCCATTAACAGGGGCGAAACCCTCAATGAGCAGTTCTTC	CARAINRGETLNEQFF	TRBD1	TRBV5-1	TRBJ2-1	NA
TGTGCCAGCAAAGACAGCGTCACAGATACGCAGTATTTT	CASKDSVTDTQYF	NA	TRBV2	TRBJ2-3	NA
TGTGCCAGCAGCTTGGGATCAGGGGGCGATCAGCCCCAGCATTTT	CASSLGSGGDQPQHF	TRBD1	TRBV5-4	TRBJ1-5	NA
TGTGCCAGCAGCGCCTCGGGAGTTGTAAACACCATATATTTT	CASSASGVVNTIYF	NA	TRBV11-2	TRBJ1-3	NA
TGTGCCAGCAGCGTAGGAGGGACAGGGGATGGCTACACCTTC	CASSVGGTGDGYTF	TRBD1	TRBV9	TRBJ1-2	NA
TGTGCCAGCAGCCCACGATTAGCGGGGGGCCTTTCCATTTACAATGAGCAGTTCTTC	CASSPRLAGGLSIYNEQFF	TRBD2	TRBV3-1/TRBV3-2	TRBJ2-1	NA
TGTGCCAGCAGCCCTCGGAACACTGAAGCTTTCTTT	CASSPRNTEAFF	NA	TRBV3-1/TRBV3-2	TRBJ1-1	NA
TGTGCCAGCAGCCCGGACAGGGACTATGGCTACACCTTC	CASSPDRDYGYTF	TRBD1	TRBV5-4	TRBJ1-2	NA
TGTGCCAGCAGCTTAGAACAGGGAAGTCGGGATGAGCAGTTCTTC	CASSLEQGSRDEQFF	NA	TRBV11-2	TRBJ2-1	NA
TGTGCCAGTAGTATCTCGCGGAACACCGGGGAGCTGTTTTTT	CASSISRNTGELFF	NA	TRBV19	TRBJ2-2	NA
TGCAGCGTTGTGGGGGGGGACTCGGAGACCCAGTACTTC	CSVVGGDSETQYF	TRBD2	TRBV29-1	TRBJ2-5	NA
TGTGCCACCACTACAGGGGAGTATGACGTCCTGACTTTC	CATTTGEYDVLTF	TRBD1	TRBV24-1	TRBJ2-6	few
TGCAGCGTTTGCGTATTAGCGGGGGGGCGGGATACGCAGTATTTT	CSVCVLAGGRDTQYF	TRBD2	TRBV29-1	TRBJ2-3	NA
TGTGCCAGCAGTTACAGGGACAATGGGGGGCCCCAGCATTTT	CASSYRDNGGPQHF	NA	TRBV27	TRBJ1-5	NA
TGCGCCAGCAGCTTGGAACATGGGGGACAGGGGAATGGCTACACCTTC	CASSLEHGGQGNGYTF	TRBD1	TRBV5-1	TRBJ1-2	NA
TGTGCCAGCAGTTACTCGAAAGGACAGGGGAATTCACCCCTCCACTTT	CASSYSKGQGNSPLHF	TRBD1	TRBV6-5	TRBJ1-6	NA